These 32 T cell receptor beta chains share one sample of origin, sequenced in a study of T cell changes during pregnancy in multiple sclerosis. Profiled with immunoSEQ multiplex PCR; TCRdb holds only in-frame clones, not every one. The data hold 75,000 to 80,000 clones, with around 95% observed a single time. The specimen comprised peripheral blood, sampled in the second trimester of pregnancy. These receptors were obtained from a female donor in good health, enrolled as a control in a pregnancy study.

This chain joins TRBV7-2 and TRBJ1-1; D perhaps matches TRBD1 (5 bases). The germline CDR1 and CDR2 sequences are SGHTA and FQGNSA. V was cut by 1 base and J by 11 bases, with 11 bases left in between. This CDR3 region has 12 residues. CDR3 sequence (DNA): TGTGCCAGCAGCTTAGTTGGGGCGAAGGCTTTCTTT. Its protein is CASSLVGAKAFF.

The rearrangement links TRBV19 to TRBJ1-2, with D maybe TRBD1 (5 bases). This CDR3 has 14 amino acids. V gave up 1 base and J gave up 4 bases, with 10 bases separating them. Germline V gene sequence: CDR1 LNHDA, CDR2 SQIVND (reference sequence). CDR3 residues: CASSIGQGSYGYTF. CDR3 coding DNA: TGTGCCAGTAGTATAGGGCAGGGAAGCTATGGCTACACCTTC.

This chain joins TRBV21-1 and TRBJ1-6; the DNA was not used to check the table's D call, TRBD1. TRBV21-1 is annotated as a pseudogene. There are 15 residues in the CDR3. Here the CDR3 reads CASSKGGTKNSPLHF. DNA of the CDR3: TGTGCCAGCAGCAAAGGGGGGACAAAAAATTCACCCCTCCACTTT.

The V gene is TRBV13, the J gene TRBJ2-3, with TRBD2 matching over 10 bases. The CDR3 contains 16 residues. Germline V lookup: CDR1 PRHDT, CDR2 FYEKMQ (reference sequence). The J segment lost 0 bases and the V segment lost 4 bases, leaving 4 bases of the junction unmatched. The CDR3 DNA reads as TGTGCCAGCAGCTCCAGCGGGGGGGCCAGCACAGATACGCAGTATTTT. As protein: CASSSSGGASTDTQYF.

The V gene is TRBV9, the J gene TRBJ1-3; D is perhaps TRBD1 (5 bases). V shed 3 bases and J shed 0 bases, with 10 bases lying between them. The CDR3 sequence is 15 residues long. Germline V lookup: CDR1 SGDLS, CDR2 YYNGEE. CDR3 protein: CASSARTGSGNTIYF. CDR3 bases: TGTGCCAGCAGCGCTCGAACAGGCTCTGGAAACACCATATATTTT.

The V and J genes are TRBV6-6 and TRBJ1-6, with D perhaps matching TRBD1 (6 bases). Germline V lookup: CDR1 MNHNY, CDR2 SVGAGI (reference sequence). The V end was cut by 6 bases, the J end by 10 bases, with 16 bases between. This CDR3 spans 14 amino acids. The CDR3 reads CASSHGQRKSPLHF. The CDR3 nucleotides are TGTGCCAGCAGCCATGGACAGCGTAAATCACCCCTCCACTTT.

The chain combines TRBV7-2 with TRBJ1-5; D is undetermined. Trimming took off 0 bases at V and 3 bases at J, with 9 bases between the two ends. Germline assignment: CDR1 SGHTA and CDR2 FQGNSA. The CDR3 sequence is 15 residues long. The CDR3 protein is CASSLAPGSNQPQHF. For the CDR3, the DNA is TGTGCCAGCAGCTTAGCCCCGGGGTCCAATCAGCCCCAGCATTTT.

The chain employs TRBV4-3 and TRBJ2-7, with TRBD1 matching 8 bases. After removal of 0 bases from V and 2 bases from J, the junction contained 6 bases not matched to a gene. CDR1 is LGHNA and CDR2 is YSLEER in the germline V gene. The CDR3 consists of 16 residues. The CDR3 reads CASSQERAQGAYEQYF. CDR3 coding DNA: TGCGCCAGCAGCCAAGAAAGGGCACAGGGGGCCTACGAGCAGTACTTC.

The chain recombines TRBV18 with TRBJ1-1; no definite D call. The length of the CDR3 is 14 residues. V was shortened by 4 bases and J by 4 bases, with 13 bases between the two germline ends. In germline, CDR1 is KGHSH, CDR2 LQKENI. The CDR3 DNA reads TGTGCCAGCTCACGTTATGAGGAGGGCACTGAAGCTTTCTTT. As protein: CASSRYEEGTEAFF.

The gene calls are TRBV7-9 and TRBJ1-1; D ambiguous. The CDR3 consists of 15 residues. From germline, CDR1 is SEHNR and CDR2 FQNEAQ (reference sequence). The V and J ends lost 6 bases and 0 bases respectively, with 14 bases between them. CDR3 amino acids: CASSPLAALNTEAFF. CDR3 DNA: TGTGCCAGCAGTCCGTTAGCGGCCTTGAACACTGAAGCTTTCTTT.

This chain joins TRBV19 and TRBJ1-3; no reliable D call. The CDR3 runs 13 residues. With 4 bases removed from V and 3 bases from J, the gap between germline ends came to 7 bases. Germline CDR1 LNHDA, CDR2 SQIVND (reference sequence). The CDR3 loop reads CASSTERGNTIYF. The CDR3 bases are TGTGCCAGTAGTACCGAGCGTGGAAACACCATATATTTT.

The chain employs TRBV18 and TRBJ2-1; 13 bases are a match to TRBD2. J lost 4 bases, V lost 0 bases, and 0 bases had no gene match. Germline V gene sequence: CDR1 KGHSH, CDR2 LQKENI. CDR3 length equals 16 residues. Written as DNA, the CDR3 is TGTGCCAGCTCACCACCGACTAGCGGGGGGTACAATGAGCAGTTCTTC. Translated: CASSPPTSGGYNEQFF.

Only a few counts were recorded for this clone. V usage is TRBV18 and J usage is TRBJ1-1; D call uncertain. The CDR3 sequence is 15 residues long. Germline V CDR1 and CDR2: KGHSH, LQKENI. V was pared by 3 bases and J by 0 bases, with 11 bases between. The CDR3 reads CASSPGSQLNTEAFF. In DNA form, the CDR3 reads TGTGCCAGCTCACCCGGGAGCCAATTGAACACTGAAGCTTTCTTT.

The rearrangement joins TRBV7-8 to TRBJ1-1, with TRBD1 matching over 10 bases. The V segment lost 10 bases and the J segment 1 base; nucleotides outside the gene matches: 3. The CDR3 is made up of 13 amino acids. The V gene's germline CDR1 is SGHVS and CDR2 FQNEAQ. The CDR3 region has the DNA TGTGCCACCGACAGGGGGCGGAACACTGAAGCTTTCTTT. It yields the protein CATDRGRNTEAFF.

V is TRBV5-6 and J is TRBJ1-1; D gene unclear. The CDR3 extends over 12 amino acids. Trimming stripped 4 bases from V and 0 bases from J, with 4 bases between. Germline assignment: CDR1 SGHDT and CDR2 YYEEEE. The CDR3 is CASSVMNTEAFF. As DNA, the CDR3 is TGTGCCAGCAGCGTCATGAACACTGAAGCTTTCTTT.

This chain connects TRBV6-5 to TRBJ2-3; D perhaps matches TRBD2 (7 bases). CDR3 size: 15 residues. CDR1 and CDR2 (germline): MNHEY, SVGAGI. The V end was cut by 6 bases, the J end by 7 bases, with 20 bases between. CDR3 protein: CASRQGLPASYTQYF. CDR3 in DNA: TGTGCCAGCAGACAGGGACTACCGGCTTCATATACGCAGTATTTT.

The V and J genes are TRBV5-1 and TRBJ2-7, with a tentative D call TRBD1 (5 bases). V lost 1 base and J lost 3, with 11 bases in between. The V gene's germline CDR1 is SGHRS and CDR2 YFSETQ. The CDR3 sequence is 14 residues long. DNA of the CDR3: TGCGCCAGCAGCTTGAATTCAGGGATCTACGAGCAGTACTTC. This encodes CASSLNSGIYEQYF.

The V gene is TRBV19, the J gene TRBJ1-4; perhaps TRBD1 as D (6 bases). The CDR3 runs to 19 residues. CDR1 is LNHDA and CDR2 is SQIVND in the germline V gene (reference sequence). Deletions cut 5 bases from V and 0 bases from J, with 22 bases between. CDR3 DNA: TGTGCCAGTAGTTCCGGGACACCCCTGGACCGAGCAACTAATGAAAAACTGTTTTTT. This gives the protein CASSSGTPLDRATNEKLFF.

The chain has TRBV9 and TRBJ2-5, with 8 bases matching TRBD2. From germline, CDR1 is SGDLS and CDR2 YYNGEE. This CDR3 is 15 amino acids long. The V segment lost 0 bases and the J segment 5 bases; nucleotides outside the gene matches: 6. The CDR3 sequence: CASSVGQGGGETQYF. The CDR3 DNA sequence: TGTGCCAGCAGCGTAGGTCAGGGCGGGGGGGAGACCCAGTACTTC.

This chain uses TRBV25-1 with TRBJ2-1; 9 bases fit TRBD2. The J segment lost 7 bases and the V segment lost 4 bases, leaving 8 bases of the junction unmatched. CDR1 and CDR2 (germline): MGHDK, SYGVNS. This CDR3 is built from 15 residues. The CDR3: CASSGAGGSGNEQFF. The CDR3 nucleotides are TGTGCCAGCAGTGGCGCGGGGGGGTCGGGAAATGAGCAGTTCTTC.

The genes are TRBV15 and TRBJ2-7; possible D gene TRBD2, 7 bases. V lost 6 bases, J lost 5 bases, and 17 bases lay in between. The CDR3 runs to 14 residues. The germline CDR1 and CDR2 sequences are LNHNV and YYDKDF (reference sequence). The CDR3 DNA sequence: TGTGCCACCAGAGGAGTGGGGGGGGCCCACGAGCAGTACTTC. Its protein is CATRGVGGAHEQYF.

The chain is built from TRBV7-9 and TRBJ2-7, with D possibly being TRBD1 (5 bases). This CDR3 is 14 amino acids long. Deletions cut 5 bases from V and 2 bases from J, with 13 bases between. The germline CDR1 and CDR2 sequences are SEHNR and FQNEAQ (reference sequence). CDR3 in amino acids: CASSVTMGPYEQYF. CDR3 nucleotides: TGTGCCAGCAGCGTTACGATGGGGCCCTACGAGCAGTACTTC.

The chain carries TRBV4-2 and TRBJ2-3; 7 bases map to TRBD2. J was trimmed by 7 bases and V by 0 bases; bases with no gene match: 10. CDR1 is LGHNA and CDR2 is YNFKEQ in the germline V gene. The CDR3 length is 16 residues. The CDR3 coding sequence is TGTGCCAGCAGCCAAGATAGGGCACTAGCGCTGAATACGCAGTATTTT. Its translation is CASSQDRALALNTQYF.

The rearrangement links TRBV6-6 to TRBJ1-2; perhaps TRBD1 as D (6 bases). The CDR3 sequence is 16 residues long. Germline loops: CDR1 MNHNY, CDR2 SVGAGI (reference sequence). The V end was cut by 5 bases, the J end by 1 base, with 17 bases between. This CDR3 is CASSREGTTFNYGYTF. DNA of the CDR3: TGTGCCAGCAGTAGGGAGGGGACAACCTTTAACTATGGCTACACCTTC.

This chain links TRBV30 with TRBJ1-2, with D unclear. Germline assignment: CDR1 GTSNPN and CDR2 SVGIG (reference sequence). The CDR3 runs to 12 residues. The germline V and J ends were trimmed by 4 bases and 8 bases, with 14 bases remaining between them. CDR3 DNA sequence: TGTGCCTGGAATGGAGGAGCGGGAGGCTACACCTTC. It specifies CAWNGGAGGYTF.

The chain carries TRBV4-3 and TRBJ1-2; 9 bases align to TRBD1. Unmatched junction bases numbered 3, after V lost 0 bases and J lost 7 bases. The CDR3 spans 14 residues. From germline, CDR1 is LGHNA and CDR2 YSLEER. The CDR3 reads CASSQEQGASGYTF. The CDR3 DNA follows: TGCGCCAGCAGCCAAGAACAGGGGGCTAGTGGCTACACCTTC.

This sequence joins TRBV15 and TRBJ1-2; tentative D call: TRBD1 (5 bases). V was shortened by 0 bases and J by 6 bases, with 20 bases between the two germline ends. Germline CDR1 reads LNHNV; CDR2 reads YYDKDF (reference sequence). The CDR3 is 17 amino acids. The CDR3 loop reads CATSRDPAGLPGHGYTF. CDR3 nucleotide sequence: TGTGCCACCAGCAGAGATCCAGCGGGACTCCCCGGCCATGGCTACACCTTC.

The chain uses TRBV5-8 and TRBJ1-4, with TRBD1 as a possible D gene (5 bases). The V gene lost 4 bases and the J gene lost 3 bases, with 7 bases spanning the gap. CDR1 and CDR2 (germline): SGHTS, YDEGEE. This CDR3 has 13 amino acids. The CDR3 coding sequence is TGTGCCAGCAGCCGGGGGGCTAATGAAAAACTGTTTTTT. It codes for CASSRGANEKLFF.

In DNA form, the CDR3 reads TGTGCCAGCAGGGAGGACTCCTATAATTCACCCCTCCACTTT. Translating gives CASREDSYNSPLHF. The chain couples TRBV5-4 to TRBJ1-6; D is ambiguous. Looked up from germline, CDR1 is SGHNT and CDR2 is YYREEE (reference sequence). Trimming pared 5 bases from V and 0 bases from J, leaving 6 bases between. The CDR3 covers 14 residues.

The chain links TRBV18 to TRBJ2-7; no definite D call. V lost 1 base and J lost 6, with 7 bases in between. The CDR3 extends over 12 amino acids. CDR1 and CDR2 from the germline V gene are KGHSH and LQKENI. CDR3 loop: CASSPQSPEQYF. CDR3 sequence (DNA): TGTGCCAGCTCACCACAGAGTCCCGAGCAGTACTTC.

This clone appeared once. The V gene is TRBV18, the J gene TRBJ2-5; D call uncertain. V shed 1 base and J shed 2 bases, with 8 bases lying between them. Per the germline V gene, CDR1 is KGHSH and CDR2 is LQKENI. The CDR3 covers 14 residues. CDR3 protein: CASSPQTLQETQYF. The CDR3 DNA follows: TGTGCCAGCTCACCACAGACATTGCAAGAGACCCAGTACTTC.

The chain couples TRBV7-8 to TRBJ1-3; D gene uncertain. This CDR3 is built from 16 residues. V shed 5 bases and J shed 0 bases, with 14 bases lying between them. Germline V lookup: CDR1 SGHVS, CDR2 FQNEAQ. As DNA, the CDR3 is TGTGCCAGCAGCCCGAGCGTTGTTGACTCTGGAAACACCATATATTTT. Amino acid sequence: CASSPSVVDSGNTIYF.